These 9 T cell receptor beta chains share one sample of origin, sequenced in a study of shared clonotypes between healthy human individuals. The data were produced by immunoSEQ multiplex PCR, yet TCRdb's version contains in-frame clones alone and is incomplete. The sample holds under 2,500,000 clones, under 97% seen once. The sequencing sample was made of naive CD4+ T cells sorted from blood. Documented subset: CD45RA+ positively selected. The receptors stem from a man in his late teens or twenties in good health.

The V call is TRBV4-1, the J call TRBJ2-2; perhaps TRBD1 as D (6 bases). The germline V and J ends were trimmed by 1 base and 4 bases, with 16 bases remaining between them. From germline, CDR1 is MGHRA and CDR2 YSYEKL. This CDR3 has 17 residues. CDR3 loop: CASSQGPGHGSTGELFF. In DNA, the CDR3 is TGCGCCAGCAGCCAAGGTCCGGGACATGGGAGCACCGGGGAGCTGTTTTTT.

As regards this clone: At the DNA level, this CDR3 is encoded by other sequences in the same sample as well. The chain is built from TRBV6-5 and TRBJ2-7, with TRBD1 identical over 10 bases. This CDR3 comprises 15 residues. Germline assignment: CDR1 MNHEY and CDR2 SVGAGI. The J segment lost 3 bases and the V segment lost 4 bases, leaving 6 bases of the junction unmatched. In DNA, the CDR3 is TGTGCCAGCAGTTCCCGGGACAGGGGTATCTACGAGCAGTACTTC. It translates to CASSSRDRGIYEQYF.

J is TRBJ2-4 and V is TRBV18, with 9 bases identical to TRBD2. The CDR3 has 16 amino acids. Germline assignment: CDR1 KGHSH and CDR2 LQKENI. J lost 0 bases, V lost 2 bases, and 2 bases had no gene match. The CDR3 bases are TGTGCCAGCTCACCAAGCGGGGGGTTAGCCAAAAACATTCAGTACTTC. Translation gives CASSPSGGLAKNIQYF.

The CDR3, as DNA: TGCGCCAGCAGCCAAGAAGTAGGTGGGACAGGGCTTTTCTCACCCCTCCACTTT. Its protein is CASSQEVGGTGLFSPLHF. The V and J genes are TRBV4-1 and TRBJ1-6; 9 nucleotides align to TRBD1. V was pared by 0 bases and J by 10 bases, with 13 bases of the junction left unmatched. This CDR3 contains 18 residues. Germline CDR1 and CDR2: MGHRA and YSYEKL.

V usage is TRBV5-1 and J usage is TRBJ2-5; D gene ambiguous. Germline V gene lookup returns CDR1 SGHRS and CDR2 YFSETQ. This CDR3 has 13 amino acids. Trimming cost V 6 bases and J 2 bases, with 11 bases left between them. CDR3 protein: CASNRRPQETQYF. The CDR3 DNA is TGCGCCAGCAACCGAAGACCACAAGAGACCCAGTACTTC.

To note about this clone: The same CDR3 also results from other DNA sequences found in this sample. The chain recombines TRBV11-2 with TRBJ1-1; a possible D gene is TRBD1 (5 bases). This CDR3 has 14 residues. Deletions cut 1 base from V and 8 bases from J, with 14 bases between. The germline CDR1 and CDR2 sequences are SGHAT and FQNNGV. For the CDR3, the DNA is TGTGCCAGCAGCTTAGCGGGAGGGGTCTGGGAAGCTTTCTTT. This gives the protein CASSLAGGVWEAFF.

V is TRBV5-6 and J is TRBJ2-7; TRBD1 is a possible D gene (5 bases). The CDR3 sequence is 14 residues long. The germline CDR1 and CDR2 sequences are SGHDT and YYEEEE. Deletions cut 0 bases from V and 0 bases from J, with 7 bases between. The CDR3 nucleotides read TGTGCCAGCAGCTTGGCAGGGATCTCCTACGAGCAGTACTTC. This sequence encodes CASSLAGISYEQYF.

On this clone itself: Other DNA sequences of this sample code for an identical CDR3. The J gene is TRBJ2-7, the V gene TRBV5-1; tentative D call: TRBD1 (6 bases). The CDR3 totals 14 residues. The V gene lost 2 bases and the J gene lost 3 bases, with 12 bases spanning the gap. In germline, CDR1 is SGHRS, CDR2 YFSETQ. The CDR3: CASSLGQGNYEQYF. The CDR3 nucleotides are TGCGCCAGCAGCTTAGGGCAGGGGAACTACGAGCAGTACTTC.

This clone has only one observation. This rearrangement joins TRBV6-8 to TRBJ2-7; D gene ambiguous. Germline-derived CDR1 and CDR2 are MNHGY and SAAAGT. CDR3 length equals 16 residues. V shed 1 base and J shed 7 bases, with 20 bases lying between them. The CDR3 spells CASSYLGVVVIKEQYF. CDR3 bases: TGTGCCAGCAGTTACTTGGGCGTTGTGGTCATTAAAGAGCAGTACTTC.